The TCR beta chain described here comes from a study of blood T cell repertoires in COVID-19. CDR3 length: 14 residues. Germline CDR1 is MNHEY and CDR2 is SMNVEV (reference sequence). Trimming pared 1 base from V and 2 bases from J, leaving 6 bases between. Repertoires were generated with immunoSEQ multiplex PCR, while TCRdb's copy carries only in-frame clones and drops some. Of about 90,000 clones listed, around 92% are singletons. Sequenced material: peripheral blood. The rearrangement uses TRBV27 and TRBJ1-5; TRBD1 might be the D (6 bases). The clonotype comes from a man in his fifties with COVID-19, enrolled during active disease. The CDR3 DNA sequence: TGTGCCAGCAGTTTATACAGGGGCAATCAGCCCCAGCATTTT. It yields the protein CASSLYRGNQPQHF.